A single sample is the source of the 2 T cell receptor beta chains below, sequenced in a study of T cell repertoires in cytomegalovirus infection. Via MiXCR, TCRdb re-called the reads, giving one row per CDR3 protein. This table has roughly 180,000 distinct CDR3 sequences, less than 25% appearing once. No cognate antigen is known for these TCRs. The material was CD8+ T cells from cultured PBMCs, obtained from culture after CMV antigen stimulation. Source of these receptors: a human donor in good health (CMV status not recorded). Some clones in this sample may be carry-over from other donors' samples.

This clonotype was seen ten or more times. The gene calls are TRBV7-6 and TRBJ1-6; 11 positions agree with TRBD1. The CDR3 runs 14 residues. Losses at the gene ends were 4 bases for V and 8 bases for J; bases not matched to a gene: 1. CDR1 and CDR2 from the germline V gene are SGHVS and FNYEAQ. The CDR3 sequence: CASSSDRGHSPLHF. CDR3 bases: TGTGCCAGCAGCTCGGACAGGGGGCATTCACCCCTCCACTTT.

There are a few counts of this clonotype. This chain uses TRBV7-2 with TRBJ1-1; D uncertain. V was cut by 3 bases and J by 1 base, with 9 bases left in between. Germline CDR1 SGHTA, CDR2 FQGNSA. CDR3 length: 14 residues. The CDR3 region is CASSFYTENTEAFF. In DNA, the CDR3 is TGTGCCAGCAGCTTCTACACGGAGAACACTGAAGCTTTCTTT.